The 20 T cell receptor beta chains below were found in one sample sequenced in a study of T cell repertoires in cytomegalovirus infection (dated by TCRdb to the late 2010s). Sequencing was performed on an Illumina HiSeq 1500. TCRdb reprocessing: public reads trimmed at Q25 with fastp, clones called with MiXCR, in-frame beta chains kept. Identical CDR3 proteins give one entry, which carries the most common genes and DNA. Counted in this sample were roughly 76,000 distinct CDR3 sequences; roughly 3.6% of them appeared once. The ten largest account for approximately 4.3% of the sample. The source material was PBMCs. These receptors all stem from a human donor in good health (CMV status not recorded). Some clones in this sample may be carry-over from other donors' samples.

This clonotype was counted at least ten times. The chain joins TRBV27 to TRBJ1-2; 8 bases are shared with TRBD1. V was clipped by 5 bases and J by 4 bases; unmatched bases: 6. The CDR3 loop spans 14 amino acids. CDR1 is MNHEY and CDR2 is SMNVEV in the germline V gene (reference sequence). CDR3 sequence reads: CASSAIGQGYGYTF. The CDR3 region has the DNA TGTGCCAGCAGTGCTATAGGACAGGGCTATGGCTACACCTTC.

This clonotype was counted many times. CDR3 protein: CASSIRGTGWNQPQHF. CDR3 bases: TGTGCCAGTAGTATCCGGGGCACAGGGTGGAATCAGCCCCAGCATTTT. This sequence joins TRBV19 and TRBJ1-5; TRBD1 is a possible D gene (6 bases). The CDR3 is 16 amino acids. V lost 3 bases to trimming and J lost 4 bases, with 16 bases between them. Germline CDR1 and CDR2: LNHDA and SQIVND (reference sequence).

This clonotype was counted ten times or more. The CDR3 spells CSASWRGQETQYF. CDR3 in DNA: TGCAGTGCTAGTTGGCGGGGACAAGAGACCCAGTACTTC. The gene calls are TRBV20-1 and TRBJ2-5; tentative D call: TRBD2 (6 bases). The germline V and J ends were trimmed by 3 bases and 2 bases, with 10 bases remaining between them. Germline assignment: CDR1 DFQATT and CDR2 SNEGSKA (reference sequence). There are 13 residues in the CDR3.

The sample holds many counts of this clonotype. This chain connects TRBV13 to TRBJ2-5, with TRBD1 identical over 7 bases. The length of the CDR3 is 13 residues. Trimming removed 5 bases from V and 5 bases from J; junction bases left unmatched: 5. Per the germline V gene, CDR1 is PRHDT and CDR2 is FYEKMQ (reference sequence). In DNA, the CDR3 is TGTGCCAGCAGCCCCCAGGGGGTGGAGACCCAGTACTTC. As protein: CASSPQGVETQYF.

This clonotype was observed many times. This chain links TRBV12-5 with TRBJ1-4; D unclear. The V end was cut by 2 bases, the J end by 10 bases, with 8 bases between. The CDR3 is made up of 12 amino acids. CDR1 is LGHNT, CDR2 FRNRAP, per germline. CDR3 sequence reads: CASGLPEAKLFF. In DNA form, the CDR3 reads TGTGCTAGTGGTTTGCCGGAGGCAAAACTGTTTTTT. Looking up the rest from reference TRBV12-5 and TRBJ1-4 gives the full variable domain: DARVTQTPRHKVTEMGQEVTMRCQPILGHNTVFWYRQTMMQGLELLAYFRNRAPLDDSGMPKDRFSAEMPDATLATLKIQPSEPRDSAVYFCASGLPEAKLFFGSGTQLSVL.

In its sample, this clonotype was seen many times. Here the CDR3 reads CASSSPDRQETQYF. CDR3 nucleotide sequence: TGTGCCAGCAGTTCCCCGGACAGGCAAGAGACCCAGTACTTC. The chain recombines TRBV28 with TRBJ2-5; 7 bases align to TRBD1. CDR1 MDHEN and CDR2 SYDVKM come from the germline V gene. The CDR3 consists of 14 residues. Trimming at V came to 4 bases and at J to 2 bases, leaving 4 bases not matched to a gene.

This clonotype was detected many times. The chain has TRBV7-2 and TRBJ2-1; 9 bases line up with TRBD2. The CDR3 sequence is 15 residues long. The V gene end was trimmed by 5 bases and the J gene end by 6 bases; junction bases not matched to a gene: 8. Germline assignment: CDR1 SGHTA and CDR2 FQGNSA. CDR3 sequence reads: CASSPPGLAVNEQFF. CDR3 nucleotides: TGTGCCAGCAGCCCCCCGGGACTAGCAGTCAATGAGCAGTTCTTC.

With regard to this clonotype: A much larger clone lies one base from this, so it may be a read error. This chain joins TRBV7-3 and TRBJ2-3, with a tentative D call TRBD1 (6 bases). The CDR3 sequence is 12 residues long. V lost 5 bases and J lost 11, with 14 bases in between. Germline assignment: CDR1 SGHTA and CDR2 FQGTGA. CDR3 sequence: CASSPGTSVQYF. The DNA of the CDR3 is TGTGCCAGCAGCCCTGGGACATCGGTGCAGTATTTT.

This clonotype was recorded at least ten times. The gene calls are TRBV28 and TRBJ1-5; maybe TRBD1 (5 bases). V was cut by 6 bases and J by 1 base, with 13 bases left in between. The V gene's germline CDR1 is MDHEN and CDR2 SYDVKM. The CDR3 loop spans 15 amino acids. CDR3 nucleotides: TGTGCCAGCAGCTCAGTAGGGGAGAGCAATCAGCCCCAGCATTTT. Translation: CASSSVGESNQPQHF.

This clonotype was detected ten times or more. The gene calls are TRBV7-2 and TRBJ1-5; D is undetermined. Germline V gene sequence: CDR1 SGHTA, CDR2 FQGNSA. This CDR3 comprises 12 residues. V lost 8 bases and J 0 bases, leaving 5 bases between the germline ends. The CDR3 loop reads CASGHSNQPQHF. For the CDR3, the DNA is TGTGCCAGCGGGCATAGCAATCAGCCCCAGCATTTT.

This clonotype was recorded many times. The CDR3: CASSARASGVGEQFF. CDR3 DNA sequence: TGTGCCAGCAGCGCCCGGGCCTCGGGGGTCGGTGAGCAGTTCTTC. The V call is TRBV6-1, the J call TRBJ2-1; a possible D gene is TRBD2 (6 bases). Germline assignment: CDR1 MNHNS and CDR2 SASEGT. This CDR3 has 15 residues. V was shortened by 6 bases and J by 9 bases, with 21 bases between the two germline ends.

This clonotype was picked up many times. This chain links TRBV5-4 with TRBJ1-4; the match to TRBD1 covers 7 bases. The ends lost 4 bases at V and 8 bases at J; junction bases unmatched: 5. This CDR3 contains 13 residues. Germline lookup yields CDR1 SGHNT and CDR2 YYREEE (reference sequence). Written as DNA, the CDR3 is TGTGCCAGCAGCGCCAACAGGGGCGAAAAACTGTTTTTT. It encodes CASSANRGEKLFF.

This clonotype was picked up many times. The V call is TRBV5-1, the J call TRBJ1-1; weak D call: TRBD1 (5 bases). Germline CDR1 reads SGHRS; CDR2 reads YFSETQ. There are 15 residues in the CDR3. V was cut by 4 bases and J by 0 bases, with 13 bases left in between. CDR3 in DNA: TGCGCCAGCAGCCCCCAGGGACGGTTGAACACTGAAGCTTTCTTT. Translated: CASSPQGRLNTEAFF.

There are many counts of this clonotype. CDR3: CASSLLSTTSGNTIYF. In DNA form, the CDR3 reads TGCGCCAGCAGCCTCCTTAGTACCACCTCTGGAAACACCATATATTTT. The rearrangement links TRBV4-1 to TRBJ1-3, with no clear D. Germline loops: CDR1 MGHRA, CDR2 YSYEKL. This CDR3 contains 16 residues. The V end was cut by 4 bases, the J end by 0 bases, with 13 bases between.

There are many counts of this clonotype. The rearrangement links TRBV6-2 or TRBV6-3 to TRBJ1-5; a possible D gene is TRBD1 (5 bases). Germline assignment: CDR1 MNHEY and CDR2 SVGEGT. V was pared by 6 bases and J by 3 bases, with 9 bases between. The CDR3 has 13 amino acids. CDR3 loop: CASRSRDNQPQHF. CDR3 bases: TGTGCCAGCAGATCCAGGGACAATCAGCCCCAGCATTTT.

This clonotype came up many times. V gene TRBV5-4 combines with J gene TRBJ2-1; no definite D call. The CDR3 length is 14 residues. Germline CDR1 reads SGHNT; CDR2 reads YYREEE (reference sequence). The V and J ends lost 5 bases and 8 bases respectively, with 17 bases between them. Here the CDR3 reads CASRPANGMDEQFF. DNA for the CDR3: TGTGCCAGCAGGCCCGCGAATGGAATGGATGAGCAGTTCTTC.

This clonotype has a count of ten or more. CDR3 sequence (DNA): TGTGCCAGCAGTGGGGTTGTGAGTAATGAAAAACTGTTTTTT. It yields the protein CASSGVVSNEKLFF. The V gene is TRBV2, the J gene TRBJ1-4; D not resolved. The ends were cut back, 4 bases at V and 4 bases at J, with 10 bases in the middle. CDR1 is SNHLY and CDR2 is FYNNEI in the germline V gene. This CDR3 region has 14 residues. Filled out from reference TRBV2 and TRBJ1-4, the complete variable domain reads EPEVTQTPSHQVTQMGQEVILRCVPISNHLYFYWYRQILGQKVEFLVSFYNNEISEKSEIFDDQFSVERPDGSNFTLKIRSTKLEDSAMYFCASSGVVSNEKLFFGSGTQLSVL.

Ten or more counts support this clonotype. The genes are TRBV5-6 and TRBJ2-4; D may be TRBD2 (6 bases). Germline V gene lookup returns CDR1 SGHDT and CDR2 YYEEEE. This CDR3 is built from 18 residues. Trimming cost V 3 bases and J 1 base, with 20 bases left between them. CDR3 bases: TGTGCCAGCAGCTCTCCGGGACTTCGGGGAGTGGCCAAAAACATTCAGTACTTC. As protein: CASSSPGLRGVAKNIQYF. The full variable domain, in which reference TRBV5-6 and TRBJ2-4 provide the parts outside the CDR3, is DAGVTQSPTHLIKTRGQQVTLRCSPKSGHDTVSWYQQALGQGPQFIFQYYEEEERQRGNFPDRFSGHQFPNYSSELNVNALLLGDSALYLCASSSPGLRGVAKNIQYFGAGTRLSVL.

This clonotype appeared many times. V usage is TRBV20-1 and J usage is TRBJ2-5; D may match TRBD1 or TRBD2 (7 bases each). CDR3 size: 17 residues. Germline-derived CDR1 and CDR2 are DFQATT and SNEGSKA (reference sequence). The germline V and J ends were trimmed by 3 bases and 0 bases, with 20 bases remaining between them. The CDR3 protein is CSASHQQRGQYQETQYF. In DNA, the CDR3 is TGCAGTGCTAGTCACCAACAGCGGGGACAGTACCAAGAGACCCAGTACTTC.

This clonotype occurred many times. This chain joins TRBV28 and TRBJ2-1; 7 nucleotides agree with TRBD2. The CDR3 covers 15 residues. Unmatched junction bases numbered 14, after V lost 7 bases and J lost 8 bases. Germline V lookup: CDR1 MDHEN, CDR2 SYDVKM. CDR3 nucleotide sequence: TGTGCCAGCACCGGAAGCGGGGCCTTTGCCCATGAGCAGTTCTTC. This gives the protein CASTGSGAFAHEQFF. Complete variable domain (other parts from reference TRBV28 and TRBJ2-1): DVKVTQSSRYLVKRTGEKVFLECVQDMDHENMFWYRQDPGLGLRLIYFSYDVKMKEKGDIPEGYSVSREKKERFSLILESASTNQTSMYLCASTGSGAFAHEQFFGPGTRLTVL.